Presented here are 11 T cell receptor beta chains from one specimen sequenced in a study of shared clonotypes between healthy human individuals. Generated by immunoSEQ multiplex PCR, the TCRdb table keeps only in-frame clones and is missing some. This sample has a few million clones, with roughly 92% found just once. Sequenced input: naive CD4+ T cells sorted from blood. Regarding subset: CD45RA+ positively selected. Receptors were obtained from a man younger than 35 in good health.

V gene TRBV4-1 combines with J gene TRBJ2-1; a weak D match, TRBD1 (6 bases). The germline CDR1 and CDR2 sequences are MGHRA and YSYEKL. The V end was cut by 2 bases, the J end by 7 bases, with 12 bases between. The CDR3 loop spans 14 amino acids. CDR3 protein: CASSQFLDRNEQFF. In DNA, the CDR3 is TGCGCCAGCAGCCAATTCCTCGACAGGAATGAGCAGTTCTTC.

This clone turned up a few times. The V gene is TRBV2, the J gene TRBJ2-7, with 10 bases that match TRBD1. This CDR3 has 15 residues. With V trimmed by 5 bases and J by 3 bases, 7 bases remained unmatched. The germline V gene has CDR1 SNHLY and CDR2 FYNNEI. The CDR3 DNA reads TGTGCCAGCAGTCAGGACAGGGGGAACTTCTACGAGCAGTACTTC. Protein product: CASSQDRGNFYEQYF.

This chain connects TRBV5-5 to TRBJ2-7, with 10 bases aligning to TRBD1. The CDR3 is 14 amino acids. The junction had 7 bases not matched to a gene; V was cut back by 5 bases and J by 5 bases. Germline V CDR1 and CDR2: SGHKS, YYEKEE (reference sequence). The CDR3 reads CASSRQGATNEQYF. The CDR3 coding sequence is TGTGCCAGCAGTCGACAGGGGGCTACCAACGAGCAGTACTTC.

The V and J genes are TRBV5-1 and TRBJ2-2; D not certain. CDR1 is SGHRS and CDR2 is YFSETQ in the germline V gene. Trimming took 4 bases from V and 0 from J, leaving 10 bases between them. This CDR3 has 15 amino acids. The DNA for the CDR3 is TGCGCCAGCAGCCCTTTAGAGTCGAACACCGGGGAGCTGTTTTTT. It yields the protein CASSPLESNTGELFF. Filled out from reference TRBV5-1 and TRBJ2-2, the complete variable domain reads KAGVTQTPRYLIKTRGQQVTLSCSPISGHRSVSWYQQTPGQGLQFLFEYFSETQRNKGNFPGRFSGRQFSNSRSEMNVSTLELGDSALYLCASSPLESNTGELFFGEGSRLTVL.

This clone was picked up one time. The CDR3 DNA is TGTGCCAGCAGCTCACGGACTAGCGGGAGGTGGGAGCAGTACTTC. Its translation: CASSSRTSGRWEQYF. The chain joins TRBV11-2 to TRBJ2-7, with TRBD2 matching over 14 bases. Germline values: CDR1 SGHAT, CDR2 FQNNGV. Germline trimming cut 4 bases from V and 7 bases from J; bases unmatched to any gene: 6. The CDR3 runs 15 residues.

On this clone itself: The sample contains more than one DNA sequence encoding this CDR3. Here the CDR3 reads CASSPDRGNYGYTF. The CDR3 region has the DNA TGTGCCAGCAGTCCGGACAGGGGGAACTATGGCTACACCTTC. The genes are TRBV2 and TRBJ1-2; 10 bases are a match to TRBD1. V lost 5 bases to trimming and J lost 2 bases; unmatched junction nucleotides: 2. Germline-derived CDR1 and CDR2 are SNHLY and FYNNEI. The CDR3 is 14 amino acids.

The V gene is TRBV19, the J gene TRBJ1-4; D ambiguous. V shed 3 bases and J shed 7 bases, with 15 bases lying between them. Germline-derived CDR1 and CDR2 are LNHDA and SQIVND (reference sequence). The CDR3 totals 15 residues. Written as DNA, the CDR3 is TGTGCCAGTAGTATGGGTTCAGGCGAGGGTGAAAAACTGTTTTTT. Protein sequence: CASSMGSGEGEKLFF.

The CDR3 loop is CASSLGTGGRAFF. CDR3 sequence (DNA): TGTGCCAGCAGCCTGGGGACAGGGGGCCGAGCTTTCTTT. This rearrangement joins TRBV7-3 to TRBJ1-1; TRBD1 agrees at 12 bases. J gave up 10 bases and V 5 bases, and 5 bases lay outside the gene matches. Germline V gives CDR1 SGHTA, CDR2 FQGTGA. This CDR3 is built from 13 residues.

The gene calls are TRBV7-9 and TRBJ2-3, with 10 nucleotides matching TRBD2. Per the germline V gene, CDR1 is SEHNR and CDR2 is FQNEAQ (reference sequence). The V and J ends lost 0 bases and 4 bases, in that order; junction bases with no gene match: 4. The CDR3 consists of 16 residues. In DNA, the CDR3 is TGTGCCAGCAGCTTAGCAGCGGGAGGGCCATCAGATACGCAGTATTTT. It translates to CASSLAAGGPSDTQYF. The entire variable domain, with the rest obtained from reference TRBV7-9 and TRBJ2-3, is as follows: DTGVSQNPRHKITKRGQNVTFRCDPISEHNRLYWYRQTLGQGPEFLTYFQNEAQLEKSRLLSDRFSAERPKGSFSTLEIQRTEQGDSAMYLCASSLAAGGPSDTQYFGPGTRLTVL.

This clone was recorded a few times. The chain employs TRBV30 and TRBJ1-5; D call uncertain. Germline V gene lookup returns CDR1 GTSNPN and CDR2 SVGIG (reference sequence). The germline V and J ends were trimmed by 0 bases and 2 bases, with 8 bases remaining between them. The length of the CDR3 is 14 residues. The CDR3 DNA sequence: TGTGCCTGGAGTGTAGCAGCGGGCAATCAGCCCCAGCATTTT. Its protein product is CAWSVAAGNQPQHF.

CDR3 sequence: CASSQEGGQGGSTQYF. DNA for the CDR3: TGTGCCAGCAGCCAAGAGGGGGGACAGGGCGGAAGTACGCAGTATTTT. V is TRBV14 and J is TRBJ2-3; 9 bases line up with TRBD1. Losses at the gene ends were 0 bases for V and 8 bases for J; bases not matched to a gene: 9. The CDR3 extends over 16 amino acids. Germline V gene lookup returns CDR1 SGHDN and CDR2 FVKESK.